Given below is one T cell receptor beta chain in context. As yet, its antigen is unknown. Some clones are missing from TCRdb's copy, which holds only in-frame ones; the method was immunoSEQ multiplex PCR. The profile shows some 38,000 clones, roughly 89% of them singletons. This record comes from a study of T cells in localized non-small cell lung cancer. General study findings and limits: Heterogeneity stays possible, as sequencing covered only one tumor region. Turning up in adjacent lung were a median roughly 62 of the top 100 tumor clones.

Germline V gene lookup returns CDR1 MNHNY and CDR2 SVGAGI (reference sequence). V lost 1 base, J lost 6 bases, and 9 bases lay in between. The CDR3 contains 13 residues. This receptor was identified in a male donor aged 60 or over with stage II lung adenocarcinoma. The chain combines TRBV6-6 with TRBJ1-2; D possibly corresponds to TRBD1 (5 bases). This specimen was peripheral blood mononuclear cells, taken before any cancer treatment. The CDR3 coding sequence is TGTGCCAGCAGTTACTTTCTGACAGATGGCTACACCTTC. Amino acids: CASSYFLTDGYTF.